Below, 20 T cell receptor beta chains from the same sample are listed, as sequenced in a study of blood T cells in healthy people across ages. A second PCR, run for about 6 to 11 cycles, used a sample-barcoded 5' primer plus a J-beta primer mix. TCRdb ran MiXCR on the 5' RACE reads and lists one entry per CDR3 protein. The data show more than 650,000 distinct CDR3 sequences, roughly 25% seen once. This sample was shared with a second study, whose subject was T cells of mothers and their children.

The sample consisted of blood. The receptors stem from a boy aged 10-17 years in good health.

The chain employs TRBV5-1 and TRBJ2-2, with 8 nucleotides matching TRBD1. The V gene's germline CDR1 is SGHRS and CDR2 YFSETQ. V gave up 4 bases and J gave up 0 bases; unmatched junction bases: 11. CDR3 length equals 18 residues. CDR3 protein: CASSPNHRTGSNTGELFF. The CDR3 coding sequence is TGCGCCAGCAGCCCGAATCACAGGACAGGGTCGAACACCGGGGAGCTGTTTTTT.

The CDR3 protein is CASGSSGTDQETQYF. The CDR3 region has the DNA TGTGCCAGCGGAAGTTCAGGGACAGATCAAGAGACCCAGTACTTC. The V gene is TRBV6-5, the J gene TRBJ2-5; 7 bases line up with TRBD1. Germline V gene sequence: CDR1 MNHEY, CDR2 SVGAGI. V was pared by 8 bases and J by 2 bases, with 11 bases of the junction left unmatched. This CDR3 is built from 15 residues.

CDR3: CASLLGGRGGYTF. The CDR3 nucleotides read TGTGCCAGCCTACTAGGAGGGAGAGGGGGCTACACCTTC. The chain joins TRBV28 to TRBJ1-2; D is undetermined. Germline V gene data show CDR1 as MDHEN and CDR2 as SYDVKM. The ends were cut back, 8 bases at V and 8 bases at J, with 18 bases in the middle. The CDR3 has 13 residues.

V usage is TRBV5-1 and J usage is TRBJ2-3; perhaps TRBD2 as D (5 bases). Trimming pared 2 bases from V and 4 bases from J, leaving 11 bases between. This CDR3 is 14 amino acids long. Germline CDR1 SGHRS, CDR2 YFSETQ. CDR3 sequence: CASSFKGSADTQYF. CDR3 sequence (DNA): TGCGCCAGCAGCTTTAAAGGGAGCGCAGATACGCAGTATTTT.

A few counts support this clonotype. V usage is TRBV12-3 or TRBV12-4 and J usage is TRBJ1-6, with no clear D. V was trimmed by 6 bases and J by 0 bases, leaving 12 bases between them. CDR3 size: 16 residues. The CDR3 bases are TGTGCCAGCAGCCGAAGCCCTAGCTCCTATAATTCACCCCTCCACTTT. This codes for CASSRSPSSYNSPLHF.

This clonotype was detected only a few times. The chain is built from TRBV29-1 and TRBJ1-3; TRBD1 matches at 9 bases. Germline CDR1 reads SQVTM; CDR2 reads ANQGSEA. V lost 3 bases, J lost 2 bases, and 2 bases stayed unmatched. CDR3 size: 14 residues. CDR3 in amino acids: CSVDGDRAGNTIYF. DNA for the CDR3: TGCAGCGTTGACGGGGACAGGGCTGGAAACACCATATATTTT. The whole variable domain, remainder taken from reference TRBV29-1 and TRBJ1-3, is SAVISQKPSRDICQRGTSLTIQCQVDSQVTMMFWYRQQPGQSLTLIATANQGSEATYESGFVIDKFPISRPNLTFSTLTVSNMSPEDSSIYLCSVDGDRAGNTIYFGEGSWLTVV.

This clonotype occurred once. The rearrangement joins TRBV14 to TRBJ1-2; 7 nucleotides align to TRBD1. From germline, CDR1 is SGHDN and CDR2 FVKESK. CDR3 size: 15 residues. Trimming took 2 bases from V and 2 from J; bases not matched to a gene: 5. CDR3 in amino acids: CASSQSQGMNYGYTF. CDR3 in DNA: TGTGCCAGCAGCCAATCACAGGGGATGAACTATGGCTACACCTTC. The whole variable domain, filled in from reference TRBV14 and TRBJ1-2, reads EAGVTQFPSHSVIEKGQTVTLRCDPISGHDNLYWYRRVMGKEIKFLLHFVKESKQDESGMPNNRFLAERTGGTYSTLKVQPAELEDSGVYFCASSQSQGMNYGYTFGSGTRLTVV.

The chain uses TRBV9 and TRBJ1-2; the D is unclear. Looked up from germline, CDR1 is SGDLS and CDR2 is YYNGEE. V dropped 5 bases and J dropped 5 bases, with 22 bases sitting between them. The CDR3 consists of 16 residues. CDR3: CASSDGRTINWYGYTF. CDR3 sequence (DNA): TGTGCCAGCAGTGATGGACGGACGATCAATTGGTATGGCTACACCTTC.

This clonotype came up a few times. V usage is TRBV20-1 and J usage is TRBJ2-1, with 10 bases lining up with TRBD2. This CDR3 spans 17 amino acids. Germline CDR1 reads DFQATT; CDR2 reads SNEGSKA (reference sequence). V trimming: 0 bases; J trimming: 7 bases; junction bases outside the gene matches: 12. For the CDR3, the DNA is TGCAGTGCTAGAGATCCAGCGGGGGGGTGGAGCCGGAATGAGCAGTTCTTC. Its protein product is CSARDPAGGWSRNEQFF.

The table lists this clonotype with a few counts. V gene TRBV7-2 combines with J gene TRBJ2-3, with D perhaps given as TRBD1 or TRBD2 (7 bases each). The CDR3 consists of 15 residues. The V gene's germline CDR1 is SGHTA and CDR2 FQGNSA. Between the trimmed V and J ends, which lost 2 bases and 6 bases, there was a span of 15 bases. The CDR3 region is CASSLQGGGRDTQYF. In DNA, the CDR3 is TGTGCCAGCAGCTTACAGGGGGGGGGGCGTGATACGCAGTATTTT.

The CDR3 spells CASSPTGLAGAHNEQFF. CDR3 coding DNA: TGTGCCAGTAGTCCAACAGGACTAGCGGGGGCCCACAATGAGCAGTTCTTC. This chain connects TRBV19 to TRBJ2-5; 13 positions agree with TRBD2. Gene TRBJ2-1 matches the end of the DNA better, so the J call may be wrong. In germline, CDR1 is LNHDA, CDR2 SQIVND (reference sequence). This CDR3 has 17 amino acids.

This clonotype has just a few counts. CDR3 sequence (DNA): TGCGCCAGCAGCGAGATGGGCCTAGCGGGAGCCAACTCCTACGAGCAGTACTTC. Its translation: CASSEMGLAGANSYEQYF. V is TRBV4-1 and J is TRBJ2-7; 10 nucleotides match TRBD2. V shed 5 bases, J shed 0 bases, and the junction held 13 bases outside the gene matches. This CDR3 is built from 18 residues. CDR1 and CDR2 from the germline V gene are MGHRA and YSYEKL.

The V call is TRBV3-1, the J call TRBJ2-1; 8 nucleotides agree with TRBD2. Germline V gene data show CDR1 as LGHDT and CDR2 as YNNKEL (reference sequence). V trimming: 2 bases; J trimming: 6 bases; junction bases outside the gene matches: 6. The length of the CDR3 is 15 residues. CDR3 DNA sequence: TGTGCCAGCAGCCAAACTCCTAGCGGGCCCAATGAGCAGTTCTTC. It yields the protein CASSQTPSGPNEQFF.

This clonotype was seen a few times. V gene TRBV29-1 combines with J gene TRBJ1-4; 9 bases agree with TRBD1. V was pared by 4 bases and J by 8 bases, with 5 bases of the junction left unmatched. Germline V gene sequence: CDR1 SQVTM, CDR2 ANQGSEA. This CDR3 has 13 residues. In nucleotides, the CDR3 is TGCAGCGTTGGAGGGACAGGGAGGGAAAAACTGTTTTTT. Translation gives CSVGGTGREKLFF.

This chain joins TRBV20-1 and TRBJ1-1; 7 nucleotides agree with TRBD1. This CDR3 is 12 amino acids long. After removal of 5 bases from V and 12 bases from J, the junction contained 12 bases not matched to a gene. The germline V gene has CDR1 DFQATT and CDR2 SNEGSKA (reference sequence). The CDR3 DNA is TGCAGTGCTTCCCACCCGACAGGGCGGACTTTCTTT. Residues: CSASHPTGRTFF.

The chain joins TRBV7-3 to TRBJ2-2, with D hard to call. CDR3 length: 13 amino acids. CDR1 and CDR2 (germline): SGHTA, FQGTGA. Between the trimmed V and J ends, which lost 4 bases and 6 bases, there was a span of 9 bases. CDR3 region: CASSSTGSGELFF. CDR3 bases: TGTGCCAGCAGCTCCACCGGTTCCGGGGAGCTGTTTTTT.

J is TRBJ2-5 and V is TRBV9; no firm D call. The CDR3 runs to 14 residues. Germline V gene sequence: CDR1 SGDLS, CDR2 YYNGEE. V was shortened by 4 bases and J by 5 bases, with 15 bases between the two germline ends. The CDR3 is CASSPRTSPETQYF. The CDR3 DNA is TGTGCCAGCAGCCCCCGGACCTCTCCGGAGACCCAGTACTTC.

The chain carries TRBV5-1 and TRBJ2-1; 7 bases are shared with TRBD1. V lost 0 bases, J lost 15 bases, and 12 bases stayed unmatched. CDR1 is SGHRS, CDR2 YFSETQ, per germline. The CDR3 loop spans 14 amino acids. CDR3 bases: TGCGCCAGCAGCTTGGGACAGGGAAGCCCCAACTCGTTCTTC. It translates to CASSLGQGSPNSFF.

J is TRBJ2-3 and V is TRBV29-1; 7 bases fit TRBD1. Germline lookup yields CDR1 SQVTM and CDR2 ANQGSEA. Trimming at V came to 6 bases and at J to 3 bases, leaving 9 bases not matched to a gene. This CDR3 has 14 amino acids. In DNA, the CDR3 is TGCAGCGTCGGAGACAGGGTAGGGACAGATACGCAGTATTTT. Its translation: CSVGDRVGTDTQYF.

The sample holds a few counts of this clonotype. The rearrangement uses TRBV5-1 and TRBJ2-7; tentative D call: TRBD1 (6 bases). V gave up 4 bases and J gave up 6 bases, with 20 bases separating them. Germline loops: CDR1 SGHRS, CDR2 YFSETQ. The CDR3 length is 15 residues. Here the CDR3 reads CASSLTGFQGSEQYF. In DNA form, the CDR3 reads TGCGCCAGCAGCCTTACAGGGTTTCAGGGCAGCGAGCAGTACTTC.